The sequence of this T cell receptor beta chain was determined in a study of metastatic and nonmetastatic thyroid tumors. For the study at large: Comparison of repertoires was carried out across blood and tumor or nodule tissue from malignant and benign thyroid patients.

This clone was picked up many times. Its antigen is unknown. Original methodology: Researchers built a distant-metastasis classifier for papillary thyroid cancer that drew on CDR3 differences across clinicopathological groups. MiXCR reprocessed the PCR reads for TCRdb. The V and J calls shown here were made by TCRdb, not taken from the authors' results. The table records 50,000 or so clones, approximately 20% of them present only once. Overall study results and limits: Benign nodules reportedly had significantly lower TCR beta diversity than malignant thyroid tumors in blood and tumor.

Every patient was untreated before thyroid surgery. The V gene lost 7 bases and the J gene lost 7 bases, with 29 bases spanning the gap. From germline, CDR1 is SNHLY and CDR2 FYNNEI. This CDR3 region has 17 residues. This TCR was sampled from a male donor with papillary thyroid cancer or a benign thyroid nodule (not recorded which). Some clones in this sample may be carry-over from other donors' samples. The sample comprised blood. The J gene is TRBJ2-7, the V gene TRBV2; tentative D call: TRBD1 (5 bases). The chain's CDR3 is CASIRQGFGRGGSEQYF. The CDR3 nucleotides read TGTGCCAGCATACGGCAGGGTTTTGGGCGAGGCGGATCGGAGCAGTACTTC.